This TCR beta chain was observed in a study of T cells in localized non-small cell lung cancer. Broader study findings: Prolonged overall survival went with higher T cell density in the blood. Maximal T cell clonality occurred in uninvolved adjacent lung, with tumor ranking below it.

Worth noting for this clone: Its specificity is not known.

Assay: immunoSEQ multiplex PCR; the TCRdb copy retains only in-frame clones and omits some. This table has around 3,500 clones, 35% to 50% appearing once. This clonotype was sampled from a male donor aged 60 or over with stage I lung adenocarcinoma. The input for sequencing was lung tumor tissue, taken before any cancer treatment.

CDR3 loop: CASSPMRAVKLFF. Written as DNA, the CDR3 is TGTGCCAGCAGCCCGATGAGGGCCGTAAAACTGTTTTTT. The chain combines TRBV7-8 with TRBJ1-4, with D hard to call. V was cut by 5 bases and J by 10 bases, with 14 bases left in between. Germline V gene lookup returns CDR1 SGHVS and CDR2 FQNEAQ. This CDR3 region has 13 residues.